This section outlines one TCR beta chain sequence together with its context. The sample originates from a study of shared clonotypes between healthy human individuals. Every contributor of samples was a Caucasian grown-up residing in Nashville, Tennessee. Looked up from germline, CDR1 is SEHNR and CDR2 is FQNEAQ (reference sequence). The length of the CDR3 is 14 residues. The V and J ends lost 3 bases and 7 bases respectively, with 16 bases between them. Sequencing was performed with immunoSEQ multiplex PCR; in TCRdb, only in-frame clones are kept and a portion is missing. This table holds around 990,000 clones, about 80% found once.

This chain links TRBV7-9 with TRBJ2-7; D is perhaps TRBD1 (6 bases). This sequence originates from a man between 18 and 35 years old in good health. Some clones in this sample may be carry-over from other donors' samples. The sample was memory CD4+ T cells from PBMCs. Subset indicated: CD45RA-negative fraction. CDR3 in DNA: TGTGCCAGCAGCTTGGCCAGGGGCACTCGGGAGCAGTACTTC. Its translation: CASSLARGTREQYF.